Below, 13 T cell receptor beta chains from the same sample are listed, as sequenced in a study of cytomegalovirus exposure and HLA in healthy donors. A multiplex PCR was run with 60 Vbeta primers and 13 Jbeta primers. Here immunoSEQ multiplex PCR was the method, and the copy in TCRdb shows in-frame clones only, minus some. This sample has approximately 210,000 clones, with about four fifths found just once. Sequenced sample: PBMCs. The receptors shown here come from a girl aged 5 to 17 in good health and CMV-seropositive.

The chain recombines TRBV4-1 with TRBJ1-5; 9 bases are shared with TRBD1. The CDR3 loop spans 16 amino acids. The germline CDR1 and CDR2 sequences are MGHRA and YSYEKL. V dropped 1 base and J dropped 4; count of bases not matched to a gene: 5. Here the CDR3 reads CASSQVSGTGNQPQHF. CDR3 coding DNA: TGCGCCAGCAGCCAAGTTTCGGGGACAGGGAATCAGCCCCAGCATTTT.

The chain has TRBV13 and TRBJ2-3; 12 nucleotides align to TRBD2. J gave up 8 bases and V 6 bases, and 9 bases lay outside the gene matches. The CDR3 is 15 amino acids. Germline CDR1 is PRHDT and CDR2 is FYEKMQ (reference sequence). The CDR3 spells CASRTSGGPVSTQYF. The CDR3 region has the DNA TGTGCCAGCAGGACTAGCGGGGGCCCGGTTAGTACGCAGTATTTT. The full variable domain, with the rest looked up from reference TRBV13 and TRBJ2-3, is AAGVIQSPRHLIKEKRETATLKCYPIPRHDTVYWYQQGPGQDPQFLISFYEKMQSDKGSIPDRFSAQQFSDYHSELNMSSLELGDSALYFCASRTSGGPVSTQYFGPGTRLTVL.

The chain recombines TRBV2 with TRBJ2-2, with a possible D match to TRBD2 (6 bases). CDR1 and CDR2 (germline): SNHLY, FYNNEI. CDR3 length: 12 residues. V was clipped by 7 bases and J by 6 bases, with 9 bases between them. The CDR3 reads CASNGGAGELFF. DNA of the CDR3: TGTGCCAGCAATGGCGGGGCCGGGGAGCTGTTTTTT. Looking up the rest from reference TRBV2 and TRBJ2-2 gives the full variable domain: EPEVTQTPSHQVTQMGQEVILRCVPISNHLYFYWYRQILGQKVEFLVSFYNNEISEKSEIFDDQFSVERPDGSNFTLKIRSTKLEDSAMYFCASNGGAGELFFGEGSRLTVL.

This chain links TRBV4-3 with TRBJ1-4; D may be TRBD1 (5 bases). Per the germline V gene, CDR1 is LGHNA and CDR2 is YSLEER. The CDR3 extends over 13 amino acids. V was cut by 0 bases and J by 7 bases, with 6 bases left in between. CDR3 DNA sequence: TGCGCCAGCAGCCAAGATAGGGGTGAAAAACTGTTTTTT. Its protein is CASSQDRGEKLFF.

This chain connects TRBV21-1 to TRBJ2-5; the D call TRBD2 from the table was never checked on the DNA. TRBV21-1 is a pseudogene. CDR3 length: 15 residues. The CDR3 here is CASSKEGSVVETQYF. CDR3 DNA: TGTGCCAGCAGCAAAGAAGGTAGCGTGGTGGAGACCCAGTACTTC.

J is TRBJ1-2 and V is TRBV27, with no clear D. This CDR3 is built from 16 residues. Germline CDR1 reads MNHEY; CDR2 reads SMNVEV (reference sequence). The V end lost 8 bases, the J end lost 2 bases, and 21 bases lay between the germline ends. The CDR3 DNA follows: TGTGCCAGCGCTGCCGAGCCGGGAACCCTAAACTATGGCTACACCTTC. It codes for CASAAEPGTLNYGYTF.

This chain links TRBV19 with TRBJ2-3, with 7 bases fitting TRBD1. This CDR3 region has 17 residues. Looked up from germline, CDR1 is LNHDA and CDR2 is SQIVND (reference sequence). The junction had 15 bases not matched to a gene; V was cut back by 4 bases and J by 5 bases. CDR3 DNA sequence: TGTGCCAGTAGTAGGTCAGAGTTAGACAGGGACGGAGATACGCAGTATTTT. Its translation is CASSRSELDRDGDTQYF. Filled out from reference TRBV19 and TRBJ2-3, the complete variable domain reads DGGITQSPKYLFRKEGQNVTLSCEQNLNHDAMYWYRQDPGQGLRLIYYSQIVNDFQKGDIAEGYSVSREKKESFPLTVTSAQKNPTAFYLCASSRSELDRDGDTQYFGPGTRLTVL.

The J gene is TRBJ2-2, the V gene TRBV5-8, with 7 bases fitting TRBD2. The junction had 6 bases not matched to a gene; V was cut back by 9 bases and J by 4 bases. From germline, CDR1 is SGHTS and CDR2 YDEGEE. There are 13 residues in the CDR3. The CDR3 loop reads CATTGGGTGELFF. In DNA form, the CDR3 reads TGTGCCACAACGGGGGGAGGCACCGGGGAGCTGTTTTTT.

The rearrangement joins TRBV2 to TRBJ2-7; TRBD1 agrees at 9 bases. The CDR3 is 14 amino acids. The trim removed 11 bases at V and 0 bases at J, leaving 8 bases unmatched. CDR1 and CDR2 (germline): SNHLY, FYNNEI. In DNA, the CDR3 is TGTGCCTCAAGGGACAGGGTGAACTCCTACGAGCAGTACTTC. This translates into CASRDRVNSYEQYF.

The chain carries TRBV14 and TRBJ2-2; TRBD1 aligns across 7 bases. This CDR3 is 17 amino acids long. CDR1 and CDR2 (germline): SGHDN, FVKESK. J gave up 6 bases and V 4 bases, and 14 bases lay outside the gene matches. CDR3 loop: CASSPTLGTVLPGELFF. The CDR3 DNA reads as TGTGCCAGCAGCCCCACCCTCGGGACAGTTCTTCCCGGGGAGCTGTTTTTT.

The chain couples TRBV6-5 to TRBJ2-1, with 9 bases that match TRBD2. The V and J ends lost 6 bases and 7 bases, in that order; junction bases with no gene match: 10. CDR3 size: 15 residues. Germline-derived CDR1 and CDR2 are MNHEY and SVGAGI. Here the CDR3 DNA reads TGTGCCAGCAGCCGGGCGGGGGGGGCTTGGAATGAGCAGTTCTTC. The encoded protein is CASSRAGGAWNEQFF.

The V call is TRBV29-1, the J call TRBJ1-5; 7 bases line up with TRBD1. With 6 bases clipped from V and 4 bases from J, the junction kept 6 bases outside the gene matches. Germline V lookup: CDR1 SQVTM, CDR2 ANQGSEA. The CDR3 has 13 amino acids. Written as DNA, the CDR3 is TGCAGCGTCCGGGACAGCCCAAATCAGCCCCAGCATTTT. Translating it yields CSVRDSPNQPQHF.

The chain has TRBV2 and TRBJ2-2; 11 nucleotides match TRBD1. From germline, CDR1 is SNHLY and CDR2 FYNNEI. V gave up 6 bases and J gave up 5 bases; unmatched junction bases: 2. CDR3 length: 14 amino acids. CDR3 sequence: CASRGQGATGELFF. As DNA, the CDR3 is TGTGCCAGCAGAGGACAGGGGGCAACCGGGGAGCTGTTTTTT.